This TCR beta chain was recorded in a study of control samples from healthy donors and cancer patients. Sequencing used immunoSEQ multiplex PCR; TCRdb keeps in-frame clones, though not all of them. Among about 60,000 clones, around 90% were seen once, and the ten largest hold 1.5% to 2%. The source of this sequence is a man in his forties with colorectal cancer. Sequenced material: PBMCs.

CDR3 nucleotides: TGCAGTGCTAGTGGGAGGGAGGGGTACGACAAAAACATTCAGTACTTC. Protein sequence: CSASGREGYDKNIQYF. The chain joins TRBV20-1 to TRBJ2-4; TRBD2 aligns across 7 bases. Germline CDR1 DFQATT, CDR2 SNEGSKA (reference sequence). V shed 3 bases, J shed 3 bases, and the junction held 11 bases outside the gene matches. The length of the CDR3 is 16 residues.